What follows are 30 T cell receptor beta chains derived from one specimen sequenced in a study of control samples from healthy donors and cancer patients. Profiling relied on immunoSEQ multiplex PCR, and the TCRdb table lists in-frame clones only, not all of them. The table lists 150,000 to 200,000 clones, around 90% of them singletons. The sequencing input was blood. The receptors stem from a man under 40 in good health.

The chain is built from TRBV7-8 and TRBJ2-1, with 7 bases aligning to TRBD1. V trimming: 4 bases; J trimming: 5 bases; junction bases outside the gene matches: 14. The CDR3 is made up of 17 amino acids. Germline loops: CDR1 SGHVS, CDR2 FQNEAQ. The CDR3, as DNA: TGTGCCAGCAGCTACGACGACAGGGTGGGCCGTCACAATGAGCAGTTCTTC. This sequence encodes CASSYDDRVGRHNEQFF. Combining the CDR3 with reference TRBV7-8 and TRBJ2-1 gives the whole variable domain GAGVSQSPRYKVAKRGQDVALRCDPISGHVSLFWYQQALGQGPEFLTYFQNEAQLDKSGLPSDRFFAERPEGSVSTLKIQRTQQEDSAVYLCASSYDDRVGRHNEQFFGPGTRLTVL.

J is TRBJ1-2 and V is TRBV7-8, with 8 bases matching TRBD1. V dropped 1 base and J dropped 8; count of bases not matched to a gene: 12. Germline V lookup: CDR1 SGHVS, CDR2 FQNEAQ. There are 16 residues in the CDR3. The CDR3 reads CASSLGLSVQGDGYTF. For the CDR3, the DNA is TGTGCCAGCAGCTTAGGACTATCTGTACAGGGGGACGGCTACACCTTC.

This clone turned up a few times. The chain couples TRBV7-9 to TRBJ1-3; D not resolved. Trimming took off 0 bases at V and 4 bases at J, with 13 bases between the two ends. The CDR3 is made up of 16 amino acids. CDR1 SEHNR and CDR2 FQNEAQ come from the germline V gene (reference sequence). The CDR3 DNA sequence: TGTGCCAGCAGCTTAGCGATGGGAGGAAAAGGAAACACCATATATTTT. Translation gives CASSLAMGGKGNTIYF.

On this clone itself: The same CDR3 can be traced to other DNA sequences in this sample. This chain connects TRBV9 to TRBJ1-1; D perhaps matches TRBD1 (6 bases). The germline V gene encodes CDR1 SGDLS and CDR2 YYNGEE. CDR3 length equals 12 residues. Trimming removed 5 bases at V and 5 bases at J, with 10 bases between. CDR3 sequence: CASSGGGTEAFF. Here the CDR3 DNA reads TGTGCCAGCAGTGGAGGGGGGACTGAAGCTTTCTTT.

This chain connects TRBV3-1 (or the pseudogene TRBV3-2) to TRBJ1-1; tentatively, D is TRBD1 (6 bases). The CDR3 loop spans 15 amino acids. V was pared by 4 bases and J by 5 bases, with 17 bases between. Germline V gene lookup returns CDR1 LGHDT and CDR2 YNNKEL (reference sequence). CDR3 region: CASSLTGDRSTEAFF. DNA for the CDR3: TGTGCCAGCAGCCTGACCGGCGACAGGTCTACTGAAGCTTTCTTT.

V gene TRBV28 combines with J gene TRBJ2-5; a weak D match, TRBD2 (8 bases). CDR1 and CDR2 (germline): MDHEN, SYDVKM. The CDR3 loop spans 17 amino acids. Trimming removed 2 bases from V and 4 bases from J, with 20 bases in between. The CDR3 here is CASSLIGGGGRLETQYF. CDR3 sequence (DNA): TGTGCCAGCAGTTTAATTGGAGGGGGCGGGAGGTTAGAGACCCAGTACTTC.

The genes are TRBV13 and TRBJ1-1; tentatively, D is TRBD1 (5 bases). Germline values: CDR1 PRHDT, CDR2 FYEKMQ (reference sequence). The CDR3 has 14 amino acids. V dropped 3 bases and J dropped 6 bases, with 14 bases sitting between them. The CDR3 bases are TGTGCCAGCAGCTTCTATGGGGGTAACGCTGAAGCTTTCTTT. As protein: CASSFYGGNAEAFF.

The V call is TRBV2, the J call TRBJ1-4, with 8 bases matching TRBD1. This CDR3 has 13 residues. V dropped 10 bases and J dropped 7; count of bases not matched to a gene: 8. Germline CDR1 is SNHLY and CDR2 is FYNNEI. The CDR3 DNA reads TGTGCCACAAAGCAGGGGGCGAGTGAAAAACTGTTTTTT. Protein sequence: CATKQGASEKLFF. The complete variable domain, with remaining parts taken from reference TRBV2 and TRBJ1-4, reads EPEVTQTPSHQVTQMGQEVILRCVPISNHLYFYWYRQILGQKVEFLVSFYNNEISEKSEIFDDQFSVERPDGSNFTLKIRSTKLEDSAMYFCATKQGASEKLFFGSGTQLSVL.

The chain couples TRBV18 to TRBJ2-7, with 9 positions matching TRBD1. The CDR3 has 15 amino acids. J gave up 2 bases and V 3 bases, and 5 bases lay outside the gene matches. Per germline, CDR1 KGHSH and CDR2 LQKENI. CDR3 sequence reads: CASSPSDRGTYEQYF. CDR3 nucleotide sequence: TGTGCCAGCTCACCTTCGGACAGGGGTACCTACGAGCAGTACTTC.

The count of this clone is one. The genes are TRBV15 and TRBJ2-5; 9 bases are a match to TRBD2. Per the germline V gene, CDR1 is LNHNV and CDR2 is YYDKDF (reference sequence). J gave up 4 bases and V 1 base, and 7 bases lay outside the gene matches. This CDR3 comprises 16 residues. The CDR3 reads CATSRGPSGAGETQYF. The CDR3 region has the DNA TGTGCCACCAGCAGAGGACCTAGCGGGGCCGGAGAGACCCAGTACTTC.

This CDR3 reads CASSPSPAQETQYF. The CDR3 region has the DNA TGTGCCAGCAGCCCTTCCCCCGCACAAGAGACCCAGTACTTC. The genes are TRBV12-1 and TRBJ2-5. TRBV12-1 is a pseudogene. This CDR3 has 14 amino acids.

In DNA, the CDR3 is TGTGCCAGCAGCCTGGATGGGACTAGCCGTTCTGTGGATACGCAGTATTTT. Translation: CASSLDGTSRSVDTQYF. The chain recombines TRBV4-2 with TRBJ2-3, with 9 bases identical to TRBD2. The CDR3 has 17 amino acids. The V gene end was trimmed by 4 bases and the J gene end by 6 bases; junction bases not matched to a gene: 14. Per the germline V gene, CDR1 is LGHNA and CDR2 is YNFKEQ.

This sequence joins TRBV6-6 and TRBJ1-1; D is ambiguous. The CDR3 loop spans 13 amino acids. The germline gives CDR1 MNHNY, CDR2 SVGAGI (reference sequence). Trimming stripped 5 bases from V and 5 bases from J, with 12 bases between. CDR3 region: CASSLGSGTEAFF. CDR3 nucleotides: TGTGCCAGCAGTCTCGGATCGGGAACTGAAGCTTTCTTT.

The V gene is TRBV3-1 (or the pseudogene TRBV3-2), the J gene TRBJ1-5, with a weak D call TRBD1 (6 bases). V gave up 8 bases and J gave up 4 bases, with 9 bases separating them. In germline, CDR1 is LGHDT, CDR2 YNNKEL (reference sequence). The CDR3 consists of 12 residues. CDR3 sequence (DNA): TGTGCCAGCGGGACAATAAATCAGCCCCAGCATTTT. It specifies CASGTINQPQHF.

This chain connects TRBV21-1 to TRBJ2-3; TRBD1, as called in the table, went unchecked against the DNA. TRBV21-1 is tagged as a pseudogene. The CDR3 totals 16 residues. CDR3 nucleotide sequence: TGTGCCAGCAGCTTCCAAAGGCCCTCAGGGGGGGATACGCAGTATTTT. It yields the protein CASSFQRPSGGDTQYF.

The CDR3 nucleotides are TGTGCCATCAGTGAGTCGCAAGGGGGCGCTTTCTTT. Protein product: CAISESQGGAFF. The rearrangement uses TRBV10-3 and TRBJ1-1, with 7 nucleotides matching TRBD1. Per the germline V gene, CDR1 is ENHRY and CDR2 is SYGVKD. The V segment lost 0 bases and the J segment 11 bases; nucleotides outside the gene matches: 3. The CDR3 runs 12 residues.

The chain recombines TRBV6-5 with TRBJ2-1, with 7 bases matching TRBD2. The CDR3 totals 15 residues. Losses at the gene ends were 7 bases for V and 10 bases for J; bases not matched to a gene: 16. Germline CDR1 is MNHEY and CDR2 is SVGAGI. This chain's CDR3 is CASTPSVLRRGEQFF. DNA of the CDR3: TGTGCCAGCACCCCAAGCGTTTTGAGGCGGGGGGAGCAGTTCTTC.

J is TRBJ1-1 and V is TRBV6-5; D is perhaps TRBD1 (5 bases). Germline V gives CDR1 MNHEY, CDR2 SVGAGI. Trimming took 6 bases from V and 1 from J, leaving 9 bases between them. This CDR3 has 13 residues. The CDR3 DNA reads TGTGCCAGCAGGGGGACGGGGAACACTGAAGCTTTCTTT. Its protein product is CASRGTGNTEAFF.

CDR3 residues: CASSLEWRGGWQFF. The DNA for the CDR3 is TGTGCCAGCAGCTTGGAATGGCGGGGGGGGTGGCAGTTCTTC. This chain joins TRBV5-4 and TRBJ2-1; 9 nucleotides line up with TRBD2. The CDR3 is 14 amino acids. CDR1 and CDR2 from the germline V gene are SGHNT and YYREEE (reference sequence). Trimming took 0 bases from V and 12 from J; bases not matched to a gene: 7.

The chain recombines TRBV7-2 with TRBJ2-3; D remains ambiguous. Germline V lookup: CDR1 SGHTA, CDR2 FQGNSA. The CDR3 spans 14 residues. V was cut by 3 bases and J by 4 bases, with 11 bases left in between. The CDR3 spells CASSFRVRADTQYF. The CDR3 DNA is TGTGCCAGCAGCTTCCGGGTTCGGGCAGATACGCAGTATTTT.

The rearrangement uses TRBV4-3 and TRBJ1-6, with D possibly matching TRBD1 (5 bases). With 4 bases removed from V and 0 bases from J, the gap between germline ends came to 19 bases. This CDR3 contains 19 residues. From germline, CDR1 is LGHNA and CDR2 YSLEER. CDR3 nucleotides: TGCGCCAGCAGCCCCGACCCCGGGACGTTAAGCTCCTATAATTCACCCCTCCACTTT. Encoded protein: CASSPDPGTLSSYNSPLHF.

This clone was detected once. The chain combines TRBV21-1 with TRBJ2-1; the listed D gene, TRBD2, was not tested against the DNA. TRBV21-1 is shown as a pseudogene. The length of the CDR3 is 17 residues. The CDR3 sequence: CASIPTPESYHYNEQFF. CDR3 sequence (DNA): TGTGCCAGCATCCCTACCCCTGAGAGCTACCACTACAATGAGCAGTTCTTC.

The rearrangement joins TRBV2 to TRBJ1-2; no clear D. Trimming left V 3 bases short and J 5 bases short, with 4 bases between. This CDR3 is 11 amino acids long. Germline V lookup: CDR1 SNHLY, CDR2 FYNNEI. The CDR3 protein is CASSDGYGYTF. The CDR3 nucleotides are TGTGCCAGCAGTGACGGGTATGGCTACACCTTC. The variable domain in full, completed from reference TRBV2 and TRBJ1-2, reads EPEVTQTPSHQVTQMGQEVILRCVPISNHLYFYWYRQILGQKVEFLVSFYNNEISEKSEIFDDQFSVERPDGSNFTLKIRSTKLEDSAMYFCASSDGYGYTFGSGTRLTVV.

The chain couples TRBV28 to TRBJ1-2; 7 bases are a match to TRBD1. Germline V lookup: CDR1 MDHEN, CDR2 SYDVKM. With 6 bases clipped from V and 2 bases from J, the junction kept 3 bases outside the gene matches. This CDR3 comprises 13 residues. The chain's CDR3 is CASSAGQNYGYTF. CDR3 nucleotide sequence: TGTGCCAGCAGCGCGGGACAGAACTATGGCTACACCTTC.

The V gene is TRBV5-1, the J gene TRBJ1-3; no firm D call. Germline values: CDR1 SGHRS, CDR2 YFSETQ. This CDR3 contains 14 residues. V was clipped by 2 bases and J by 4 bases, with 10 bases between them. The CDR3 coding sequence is TGCGCCAGCAGCTTCGTGGGGATCGGAAACACCATATATTTT. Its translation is CASSFVGIGNTIYF.

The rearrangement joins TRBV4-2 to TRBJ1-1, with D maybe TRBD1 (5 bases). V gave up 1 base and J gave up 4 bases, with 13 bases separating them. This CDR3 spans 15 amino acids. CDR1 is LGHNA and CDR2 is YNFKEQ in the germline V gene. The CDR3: CASSQGGVASTEAFF. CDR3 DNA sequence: TGTGCCAGCAGCCAAGGGGGGGTGGCGAGCACTGAAGCTTTCTTT.

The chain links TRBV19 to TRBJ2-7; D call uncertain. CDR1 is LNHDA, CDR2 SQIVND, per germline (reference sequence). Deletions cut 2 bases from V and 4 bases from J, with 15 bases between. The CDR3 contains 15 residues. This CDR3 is CASSIRRVGLYEQYF. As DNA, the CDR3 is TGTGCCAGTAGTATACGGCGAGTCGGATTGTACGAGCAGTACTTC.

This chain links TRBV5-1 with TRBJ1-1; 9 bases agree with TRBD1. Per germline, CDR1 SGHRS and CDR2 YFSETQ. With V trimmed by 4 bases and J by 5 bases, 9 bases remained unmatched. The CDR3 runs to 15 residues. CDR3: CASSLPGQGDTEAFF. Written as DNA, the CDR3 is TGCGCCAGCAGCCTCCCGGGACAGGGTGATACTGAAGCTTTCTTT.

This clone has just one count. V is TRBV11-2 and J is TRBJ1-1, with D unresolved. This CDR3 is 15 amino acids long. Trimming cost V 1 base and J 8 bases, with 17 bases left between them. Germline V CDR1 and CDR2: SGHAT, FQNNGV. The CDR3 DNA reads TGTGCCAGCAGCTTAGGGCCGATCCACACTGTAGAAGCTTTCTTT. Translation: CASSLGPIHTVEAFF. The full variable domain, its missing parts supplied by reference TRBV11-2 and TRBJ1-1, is EAGVAQSPRYKIIEKRQSVAFWCNPISGHATLYWYQQILGQGPKLLIQFQNNGVVDDSQLPKDRFSAERLKGVDSTLKIQPAKLEDSAVYLCASSLGPIHTVEAFFGQGTRLTVV.

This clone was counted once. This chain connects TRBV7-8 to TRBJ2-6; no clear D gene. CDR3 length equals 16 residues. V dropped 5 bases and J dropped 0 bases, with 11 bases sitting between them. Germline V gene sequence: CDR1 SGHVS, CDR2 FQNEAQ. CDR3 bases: TGTGCCAGCAGCCCCGAGGAGAGCTCTGGGGCCAACGTCCTGACTTTC. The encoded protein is CASSPEESSGANVLTF.